These T cell receptor beta chains were read from a single sample in a study of low-dose radiotherapy and immunotherapy resistance in tumors. TCRdb itself ran the reads through MiXCR, one entry per CDR3 protein. The repertoire holds 40,000 or so distinct CDR3 sequences, with roughly 31% as singletons. The sequences come from PBMCs, collected before treatment. All receptors come from a male donor with gallbladder cancer. CDR3s include the opening cysteine and the closing phenylalanine or tryptophan. The D gene is left open where the match is weak. Where a row states a size, it is once, few, many or the class of an expanded clone; other rows omit it.

v_gene	j_gene	abundance	d_gene	CDR3nt	CDR3aa
TRBV6-2/TRBV6-3	TRBJ1-1	many	NA	TGTGCCAGCAGGGCGAGGGAGGGGCTCAACACTGAAGCTTTCTTT	CASRAREGLNTEAFF
TRBV28	TRBJ2-7	once	TRBD1	TGTGCCAGCAGTTTCCCAAGACAGGGGGTCGACGAGCAGTACTTC	CASSFPRQGVDEQYF
TRBV3-1	TRBJ2-1	many	NA	TGTGCCAGCAGCCCTATTCGAGGGGTAACCTACAATGAGCAGTTCTTC	CASSPIRGVTYNEQFF
TRBV7-2	TRBJ1-4	few	TRBD1	TGTGCCAGCAGCTTTCGGACAGGGGAAAAACTGTTTTTT	CASSFRTGEKLFF
TRBV12-3/TRBV12-4	TRBJ1-5	many	TRBD1	TGTGCCAGCAGGGAGACAGGGGTCGGTAATCAGCCCCAGCATTTT	CASRETGVGNQPQHF
TRBV5-1	TRBJ2-1	many	NA	TGCGCCAGCAGCTTGGCCGGCGGTCTGGCCTACAATGAGCAGTTCTTC	CASSLAGGLAYNEQFF
TRBV27	TRBJ2-7	many	TRBD1	TGTGCCAGCAGTTTCTGGGGGACAGGACGTCGCGAGCAGTACTTC	CASSFWGTGRREQYF
TRBV5-3	TRBJ2-2	few	NA	TGTGCCAGCAGTAATCCCCCTACAGAACTGTTTTTT	CASSNPPTELFF
TRBV11-3	TRBJ2-1	NA	NA	TGTGCCAGCAGCTTAGATTGGAGCGGCCCCGAGCAGTTCTTC	CASSLDWSGPEQFF
TRBV6-5	TRBJ2-7	NA	TRBD1	TGTGCCATTGCGGGACAGGACACCTACGAGCAGTACTTC	CAIAGQDTYEQYF
TRBV19	TRBJ1-5	few	NA	TGTGCCAGTAGGCCGAATGGGGCCGGACAGCTACTTAGCAATCAGCCCCAGCATTTT	CASRPNGAGQLLSNQPQHF
TRBV2	TRBJ2-3	many	NA	TGTGCCAGCAGAGCTCCAGGAGGGATCACAGATACGCAGTATTTT	CASRAPGGITDTQYF
TRBV21-1	TRBJ1-5	few	NA	TGTGCCAGCAGCTGCTTGACTGGAGAGGGGACGTCCCAGCATTTT	CASSCLTGEGTSQHF
TRBV25-1	TRBJ2-1	many	NA	TGTGCCAGCAGCACGGGGGCCTTATACAATGAGCAGTTCTTC	CASSTGALYNEQFF
TRBV6-1	TRBJ2-4	NA	NA	TGTGCCAGCAGTGAAGCACCTAAAAACATTCAGTACTTC	CASSEAPKNIQYF
TRBV12-3/TRBV12-4	TRBJ1-2	many	NA	TGTGCCAGCAGTTTAAGCCCAGGGTCAGTTGGCTACACCTTC	CASSLSPGSVGYTF
TRBV9	TRBJ2-1	NA	TRBD2	TGTGCCAGCAGCGTAGACGTCCTAGCGGGAGCTGCGTCCTACAATGAGCAGTTCTTC	CASSVDVLAGAASYNEQFF
TRBV3-1	TRBJ2-1	NA	NA	TGTGCCAGCAGCAGCTACGGGAGTTTGTCCTACAATGAGCAGTTCTTC	CASSSYGSLSYNEQFF
TRBV26	TRBJ2-3	NA	NA	TGTGCCAGCATCCCCATCAAGGGGACTAGCGGGAGGGAGATAGATACGCAGTATTTT	CASIPIKGTSGREIDTQYF
TRBV1	TRBJ2-4	many	NA	TGCACCAGCAGCCGGCGAGGGGTTGCCAAAAACATTCAGTACTTC	CTSSRRGVAKNIQYF
TRBV6-1	TRBJ2-6	NA	NA	TGTGCCAGCAGACCATCTGGGGCCAACGTCCTGACTTTC	CASRPSGANVLTF
TRBV2	TRBJ2-3	many	TRBD2	TGTGCCAGCAGGGAGGGACTAGCGGGCACAGATACGCAGTATTTT	CASREGLAGTDTQYF
TRBV29-1	TRBJ2-6	NA	NA	TGCAGCGTTGCTGGGGCCAACGTCCTGACTTTC	CSVAGANVLTF
TRBV29-1	TRBJ2-3	NA	NA	TGCAGCGTTGATGCGTATAGCACAGATACGCAGTATTTT	CSVDAYSTDTQYF
TRBV4-3	TRBJ2-1	NA	TRBD2	TGCGCCAGCAGCTCTCTAGCGGGAGTGTGGAATGAGCAGTTCTTC	CASSSLAGVWNEQFF
TRBV19	TRBJ2-1	many	TRBD2	TGTGCCAGTAGTAGAGTCGGGGGGGTCAGCGATGAGCAGTTCTTC	CASSRVGGVSDEQFF
TRBV20-1	TRBJ2-2	many	TRBD2	TGCAGTGTTGGGCGGGGGGTGAACACCGGGGAGCTGTTTTTT	CSVGRGVNTGELFF
TRBV2	TRBJ2-7	many	NA	TGTGCCAGCAGTGAACTAGGGGCTCTCTCCTACGAGCAGTACTTC	CASSELGALSYEQYF
TRBV7-2	TRBJ2-7	NA	NA	TGTGCCAGCAGCTCCCCGGGACTGACTTCATACGAGCAGTACTTC	CASSSPGLTSYEQYF
TRBV5-4	TRBJ2-3	NA	NA	TGTGCCAGCAGCTGGGGCTTGACGCAGGCAGATACGCAGTATTTT	CASSWGLTQADTQYF
TRBV20-1	TRBJ2-6	many	NA	TGCAGTGCCCCCGGGATCGGGGCAGGGGCCAACGTCCTGACTTTC	CSAPGIGAGANVLTF
TRBV11-3	TRBJ2-3	NA	NA	TGTGCCAGCAGCCAAAGGGGTGATACGCAGTATTTT	CASSQRGDTQYF
TRBV15	TRBJ2-3	many	TRBD2	TGTGCCACCAGCAGCCTCCTTGGGGGGGCAGATACGCAGTATTTT	CATSSLLGGADTQYF
TRBV20-1	TRBJ1-2	NA	NA	TGCAGTGCTATTAGAGCCTCTAACTATGGCTACACCTTC	CSAIRASNYGYTF
TRBV29-1	TRBJ2-6	few	NA	TGCAGCGTTGCACGCTCTGGGGCCAACGTCCTGACTTTC	CSVARSGANVLTF
TRBV11-2	TRBJ2-4	medium-sized	NA	TGTGCCAGCAGCTTAGAGGGCCGAGGTCCGCAAAACATTCAGTACTTC	CASSLEGRGPQNIQYF
TRBV16	TRBJ2-3	NA	TRBD2	TGTGCCAGCAGCCAAGCGGGGGGCGACACAGATACGCAGTATTTT	CASSQAGGDTDTQYF
TRBV5-4	TRBJ2-2	many	NA	TGTGCCAGCGGACCCGTGGGGGTTGGGGAGCTGTTTTTT	CASGPVGVGELFF
TRBV20-1	TRBJ2-3	NA	TRBD2	TGCAGTGGGACTAGCGGGAGAAGGGGTACGCAGTATTTT	CSGTSGRRGTQYF
TRBV5-1	TRBJ2-1	NA	TRBD1	TGCGCCAGCAGCCCTGGGACAGTTGAGCAGTTCTTC	CASSPGTVEQFF